Listed below are T cell receptor beta chains from one sample, sequenced in a study of CD8 T cells in ankylosing spondylitis. Using its own MiXCR run on the 5' RACE reads, TCRdb lists one record per CDR3 protein. The sample contains 90,000 to 120,000 distinct CDR3 sequences, 24% of which appear only once. The sequenced sample was synovial fluid, either unsorted or a sorted T cell fraction (not recorded which). The receptor set was obtained from a male donor with ankylosing spondylitis. Both conserved end residues are part of each CDR3. D genes are given only for firm matches. Size is stated for part of the rows, as once, few or many counts, or as a class when the clone is expanded.

TRBV28,NA,16,TRBD2,TRBJ2-1,TGTGCCAGCCGGTCCAGGACTAGCGGGAACCACAATGAGCAGTTCTTC,CASRSRTSGNHNEQFF
TRBV9,few,20,TRBD1,TRBJ1-6,TGTGCCAGCAGCGTTACCCCGGACAGGACTTGGAGCTCCTATAATTCACCCCTCCACTTT,CASSVTPDRTWSSYNSPLHF
TRBV10-2,few,15,TRBD1,TRBJ2-7,TGCGCCAGCCTGGGACAGGGGAGTGGGTCCTACGAGCAGTACTTC,CASLGQGSGSYEQYF
TRBV20-1,many,13,NA,TRBJ2-3,TGCAGTGGAGGGGGCGGGAGGCCAGATACGCAGTATTTT,CSGGGGRPDTQYF
TRBV18,NA,13,TRBD2,TRBJ2-1,TGTGCCAGCTCACTGGGGACTACTAATGAGCTGTTCTTC,CASSLGTTNELFF
TRBV6-5,NA,15,NA,TRBJ2-3,TGTGCCAGCAGTTGGGCGGGTCTGGGCACAGATACGCAGTATTTT,CASSWAGLGTDTQYF
TRBV29-1,NA,14,TRBD1,TRBJ2-1,TGCAGCGTTTGGGGACAGGAGAAGGTTAATGAGCAGTTCTTC,CSVWGQEKVNEQFF
TRBV19,few,15,TRBD1,TRBJ2-1,TGTGCCAGTAACCCAACGGGACAGATTGGGGGTGAGCAGTTCTTC,CASNPTGQIGGEQFF
TRBV4-2,NA,13,NA,TRBJ2-7,TGTGCCAGCAGCCAAGCCACAACCTACGAGCAGTACTTC,CASSQATTYEQYF
TRBV6-1,few,14,NA,TRBJ1-2,TGTGCCAGCAGTGTAACGGGGCCGAACTATGGCTACACCTTC,CASSVTGPNYGYTF
TRBV19,NA,13,TRBD1,TRBJ2-5,TGTGCCAGTAGGGACAGGGGGCAAGAGACCCAGTACTTC,CASRDRGQETQYF
TRBV14,many,17,TRBD2,TRBJ2-1,TGTGCCAGCAGCCAAGAAAGGTCTAGCGGAAGCTACAATGAGCAGTTCTTC,CASSQERSSGSYNEQFF
TRBV19,NA,16,TRBD2,TRBJ2-2,TGTGCCAGTAGTATAAGAGCGGGAGGAAACACCGGGGAGCTGTTTTTT,CASSIRAGGNTGELFF
TRBV13,NA,12,NA,TRBJ1-2,TGTGCCAGCAGCTATCAGGGCTATGGCTACACCTTC,CASSYQGYGYTF
TRBV25-1,few,16,TRBD2,TRBJ2-1,TGTGCCAGCAGTGCCTGGGGGCGGGAGGGCCTCAATGAGCAGTTCTTC,CASSAWGREGLNEQFF
TRBV30,few,15,TRBD1,TRBJ1-1,TGTGCCTGGAGTAATTACAGGGGCATGAACACTGAAGCTTTCTTT,CAWSNYRGMNTEAFF
TRBV19,NA,17,NA,TRBJ2-7,TGTGCCAGTAGTATAGCACCCGAACAGGGCGTCACCTACGAGCAGTACTTC,CASSIAPEQGVTYEQYF
TRBV2,NA,13,TRBD1,TRBJ1-1,TGTGCCAGCAGGGGACAGGGGACGACTGAAGCTTTCTTT,CASRGQGTTEAFF
TRBV9,NA,16,NA,TRBJ1-6,TGTGCCAGCAGCGAGCGGCAAAGCTCCTATAATTCACCCCTCCACTTT,CASSERQSSYNSPLHF
TRBV10-2,few,14,NA,TRBJ2-6,TGCGCCAGCAGTGAGTTAAACTCGGCCAACGTCCTGACTTTC,CASSELNSANVLTF
TRBV7-9,NA,16,NA,TRBJ2-3,TGTGCCAGCAGCCGATCCGGGACGACTAGCACAGATACGCAGTATTTT,CASSRSGTTSTDTQYF
TRBV5-1,few,18,NA,TRBJ2-3,TGCGCCAGCAGCTTGGACCCTCGGCGCAATCGGATCACAGATACGCAGTATTTT,CASSLDPRRNRITDTQYF
TRBV24-1,NA,15,NA,TRBJ2-3,TGTGCCACCAGTGATCCCGGCGGCCCTGGCGATACGCAGTATTTT,CATSDPGGPGDTQYF
TRBV5-1,NA,16,TRBD2,TRBJ2-1,TGCGCCAGCAGCTTCCGGACTAGCGGCTCCTACAATGAGCAGTTCTTC,CASSFRTSGSYNEQFF
TRBV18,NA,16,TRBD2,TRBJ2-5,TGTGCCAGCTCACCAAAGGCTAGCGGGTATCAAGAGACCCAGTACTTC,CASSPKASGYQETQYF
TRBV10-3,few,17,NA,TRBJ1-5,TGTGCCATCAGTGACCCACGGGAGGAGGCCGGCAATCAGCCCCAGCATTTT,CAISDPREEAGNQPQHF
TRBV20-1,NA,10,NA,TRBJ2-5,TGCAGTGCTAGTTGGGAGACCCAGTACTTC,CSASWETQYF
TRBV7-2,few,14,NA,TRBJ2-5,TGTGCCAGCAGCTTAGTGGCAGCACAAGAGACCCAGTACTTC,CASSLVAAQETQYF
TRBV7-2,NA,15,NA,TRBJ2-3,TGTGCCAGCAGCTTAAATGCGAGGGGGGCAGATACGCAGTATTTT,CASSLNARGADTQYF
TRBV20-1,few,12,NA,TRBJ2-1,TGCAGTGCTAGAGACAGGGCTGAAGAGCAGTTCTTC,CSARDRAEEQFF
TRBV28,NA,13,TRBD1,TRBJ1-1,TGTGCCAGCAGCCCCGGGACAGACACTGAAGCTTTCTTT,CASSPGTDTEAFF
TRBV11-1,NA,16,NA,TRBJ2-1,TGTGCCAGCAGCCCACGGACCCGATTGACCTACAATGAGCAGTTCTTC,CASSPRTRLTYNEQFF
TRBV12-3/TRBV12-4,many,14,NA,TRBJ2-2,TGTGCCAGCAAACCCCAGGGTTTCGGCGGGGAGCTGTTTTTT,CASKPQGFGGELFF
TRBV20-1,NA,14,TRBD2,TRBJ2-3,TGCAGTGCTAGCCGGGAGGGGAGGATAGATACGCAGTATTTT,CSASREGRIDTQYF
TRBV7-9,NA,14,NA,TRBJ1-1,TGTGCCAGCAGTTCTATACAGGGCGACACTGAAGCTTTCTTT,CASSSIQGDTEAFF
TRBV20-1,few,16,TRBD2,TRBJ2-5,TGCAGTGCTTACTCTGTAAGGGCTAGCGGTCAAGAGACCCAGTACTTC,CSAYSVRASGQETQYF
TRBV29-1,few,14,TRBD2,TRBJ2-1,TGCAGCGGCAAACTAGCGGGAAGCTACAATGAGCAGTTCTTC,CSGKLAGSYNEQFF
TRBV14,few,14,NA,TRBJ2-5,TGTGCCAGCAGCTCCCTAGGGGGAATTGGGACCCAGTACTTC,CASSSLGGIGTQYF
TRBV2,NA,14,NA,TRBJ1-4,TGTGCCAGCAGTGATTCTCGGCAGAATGAAAAACTGTTTTTT,CASSDSRQNEKLFF
TRBV19,many,14,NA,TRBJ1-2,TGTGCCAGTAATCCCCCGGGGATTAACTATGGCTACACCTTC,CASNPPGINYGYTF
TRBV20-1,NA,15,NA,TRBJ2-3,TGCAGTGCTATACCGGCGGGACCGAGCACAGATACGCAGTATTTT,CSAIPAGPSTDTQYF
TRBV20-1,few,14,TRBD1,TRBJ1-1,TGCAGTGCTGGGAAAACAGGGGTAGACACTGAAGCTTTCTTT,CSAGKTGVDTEAFF
TRBV12-3/TRBV12-4,many,17,NA,TRBJ1-5,TGTGCCAGCAGCAGCGACACCTATAGCAATAGCAATCAGCCCCAGCATTTT,CASSSDTYSNSNQPQHF
TRBV30,NA,15,TRBD1,TRBJ1-2,TGTGCCTGGAGTGGAGCCGGGACAGGGTTGGGTGGCTACACCTTC,CAWSGAGTGLGGYTF
TRBV24-1,NA,15,NA,TRBJ2-3,TGTGCCACCAGTAAAAGGAGGGACTGGGAGGATACGCAGTATTTT,CATSKRRDWEDTQYF
TRBV18,few,15,TRBD2,TRBJ2-3,TGTGCCAGCTCACCGGGACTAGGGAGCACAGATACGCAGTATTTT,CASSPGLGSTDTQYF
TRBV7-2,NA,14,NA,TRBJ1-6,TGTGCCAGCAGCTTAGGAGGGGTTAATTCACCCCTCCACTTT,CASSLGGVNSPLHF
TRBV27,NA,19,TRBD2,TRBJ2-1,TGTGCCAGCAGTCCCAAACTAGCGGGAGCGACAAGCTCCTACAATGAGCAGTTCTTC,CASSPKLAGATSSYNEQFF
TRBV5-1,few,16,TRBD2,TRBJ2-1,TGCGCCAGCGGAGATAGCGGGAGCACCGCGTACAATGAGCAGTTCTTC,CASGDSGSTAYNEQFF
TRBV5-1,few,14,TRBD1,TRBJ2-3,TGCGCCAGCTATCCGGGACAGAAGTTCGATACGCAGTATTTT,CASYPGQKFDTQYF
TRBV14,NA,13,NA,TRBJ1-6,TGTGCCAGCAGCCAGGGTTTAAATTCACCCCTCCACTTT,CASSQGLNSPLHF
TRBV10-1,many,13,TRBD2,TRBJ2-2,TGCGCCAGCCGGCGGGAGGCCACCGGGGAGCTGTTTTTT,CASRREATGELFF